This T cell receptor beta chain was documented in a study of T cells in Graves' hyperthyroidism and ophthalmopathy. Study-level information: It was at initial diagnosis, before any treatment, that peripheral blood was collected. Study-wide results and limits: Stable hyperthyroidism and ophthalmopathy were separated using 13 V-J signatures. Blood held most thyroid clonotypes expanded above 0.001 frequency.

The CDR3 runs 14 residues. Germline CDR1 and CDR2: MDHEN and SYDVKM. The V and J ends lost 5 bases and 6 bases, in that order; junction bases with no gene match: 2. This clonotype was seen many times. Its antigen is unknown. Using RNA transcripts as the source, TCR beta CDR3 regions were amplified. First-round RT-PCR of the TCR CDR3 relied on the HTBI primer set. MiXCR, applied by TCRdb to the multiplex PCR reads, yields one record per CDR3 protein. The table lists some 490,000 distinct CDR3 sequences, about 20% of them singletons. The chain uses TRBV28 and TRBJ1-5, with TRBD1 identical over 12 bases. Sequencing was carried out using blood. This sequence originates from a woman aged 70-85 years with Graves' ophthalmopathy. This chain's CDR3 is CASSRDRGRQPQHF. The DNA of the CDR3 is TGTGCCAGCAGTCGGGACAGGGGGCGTCAGCCCCAGCATTTT.